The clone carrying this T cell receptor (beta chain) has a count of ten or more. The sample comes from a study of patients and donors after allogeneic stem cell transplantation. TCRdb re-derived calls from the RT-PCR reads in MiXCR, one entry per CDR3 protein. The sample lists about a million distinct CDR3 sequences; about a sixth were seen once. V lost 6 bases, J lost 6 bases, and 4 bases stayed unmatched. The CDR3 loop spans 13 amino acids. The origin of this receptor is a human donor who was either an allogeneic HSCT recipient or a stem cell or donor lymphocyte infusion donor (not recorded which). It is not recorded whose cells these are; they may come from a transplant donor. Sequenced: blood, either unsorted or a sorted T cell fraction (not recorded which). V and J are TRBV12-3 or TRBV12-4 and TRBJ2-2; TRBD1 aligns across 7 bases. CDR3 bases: TGTGCCAGCAGGGAGACAGGGCCCGGGGAGCTGTTTTTT. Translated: CASRETGPGELFF.